This T cell receptor (beta chain) was observed in a study of blood T cell repertoires in COVID-19. Turning to the study itself: Some COVID-19 samples were acute and others convalescent; all came from the United States, Italy and Spain.

It was during active infection that Seattle patients were enrolled and then longitudinally followed. Profiling relied on immunoSEQ multiplex PCR, and the TCRdb table lists in-frame clones only, not all of them. The sample includes approximately 300,000 clones, 90% of them seen just once. Germline V gene lookup returns CDR1 DFQATT and CDR2 SNEGSKA (reference sequence). CDR3 length: 11 residues. Trimming removed 3 bases from V and 10 bases from J, with 10 bases in between. The chain carries TRBV20-1 and TRBJ2-1; the D is unclear. This receptor was taken from a woman in her thirties or forties with COVID-19, enrolled during active disease. Sequencing was performed on peripheral blood. CDR3 in amino acids: CSARVIEEQFF. CDR3 coding DNA: TGCAGTGCTAGGGTAATCGAGGAGCAGTTCTTC.